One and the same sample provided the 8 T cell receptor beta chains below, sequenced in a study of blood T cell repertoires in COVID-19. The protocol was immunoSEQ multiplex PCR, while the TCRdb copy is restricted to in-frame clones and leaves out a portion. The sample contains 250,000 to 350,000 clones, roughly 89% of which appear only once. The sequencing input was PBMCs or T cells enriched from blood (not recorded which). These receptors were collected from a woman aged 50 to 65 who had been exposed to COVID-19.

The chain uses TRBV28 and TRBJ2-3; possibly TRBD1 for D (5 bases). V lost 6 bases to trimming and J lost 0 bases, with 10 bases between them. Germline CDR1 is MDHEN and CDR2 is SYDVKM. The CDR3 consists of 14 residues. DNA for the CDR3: TGTGCCAGCAGATCAGGGTCTAGCACAGATACGCAGTATTTT. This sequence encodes CASRSGSSTDTQYF.

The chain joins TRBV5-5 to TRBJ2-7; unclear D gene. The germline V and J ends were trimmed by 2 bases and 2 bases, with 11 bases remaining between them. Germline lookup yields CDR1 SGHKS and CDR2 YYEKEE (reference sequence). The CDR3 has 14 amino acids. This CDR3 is CASSLLASAYEQYF. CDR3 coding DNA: TGTGCCAGCAGCTTATTAGCCAGCGCCTACGAGCAGTACTTC.

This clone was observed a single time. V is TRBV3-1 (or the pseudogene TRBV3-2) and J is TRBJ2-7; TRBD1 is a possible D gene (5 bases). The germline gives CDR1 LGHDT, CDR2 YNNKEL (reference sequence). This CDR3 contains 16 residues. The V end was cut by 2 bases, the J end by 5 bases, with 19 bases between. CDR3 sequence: CASSQQSRARLNEQYF. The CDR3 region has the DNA TGTGCCAGCAGCCAACAGTCCAGGGCCCGATTAAACGAGCAGTACTTC.

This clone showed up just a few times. The CDR3 is CASSPGTGVVFLHGYTF. CDR3 coding DNA: TGTGCCAGCAGCCCCGGGACAGGGGTTGTTTTTTTACATGGCTACACCTTC. The gene calls are TRBV28 and TRBJ1-2; TRBD1 matches 10 bases. This CDR3 has 17 amino acids. V lost 6 bases and J lost 6; bases outside the gene matches: 16. The germline gives CDR1 MDHEN, CDR2 SYDVKM.

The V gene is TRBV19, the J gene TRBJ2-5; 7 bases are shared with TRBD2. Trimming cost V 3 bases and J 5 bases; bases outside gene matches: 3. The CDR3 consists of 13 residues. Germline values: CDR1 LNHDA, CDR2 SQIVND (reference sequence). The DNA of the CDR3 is TGTGCCAGTAGTATGGGGAGGGCGGAGACCCAGTACTTC. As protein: CASSMGRAETQYF.

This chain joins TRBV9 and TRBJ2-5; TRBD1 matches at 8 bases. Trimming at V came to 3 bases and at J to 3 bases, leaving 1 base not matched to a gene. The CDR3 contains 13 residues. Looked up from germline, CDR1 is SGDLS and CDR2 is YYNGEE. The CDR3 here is CASSADREETQYF. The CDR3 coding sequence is TGTGCCAGCAGCGCGGACAGGGAAGAGACCCAGTACTTC.

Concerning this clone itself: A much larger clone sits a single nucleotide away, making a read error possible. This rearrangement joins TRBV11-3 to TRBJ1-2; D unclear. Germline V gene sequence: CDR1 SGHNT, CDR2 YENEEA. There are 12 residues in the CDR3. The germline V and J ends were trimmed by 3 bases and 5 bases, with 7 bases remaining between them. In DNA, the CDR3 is TGTGCCAGCAGCTTGGGAGATTATGGCTACACCTTC. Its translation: CASSLGDYGYTF.

The CDR3 loop is CASSTGNKNIQYF. In DNA form, the CDR3 reads TGTGCCAGCAGCACAGGGAACAAAAACATTCAGTACTTC. The chain uses TRBV28 and TRBJ2-4; maybe TRBD1 (6 bases). The CDR3 is made up of 13 amino acids. The germline V gene has CDR1 MDHEN and CDR2 SYDVKM. The V end was cut by 6 bases, the J end by 3 bases, with 9 bases between.